The rows below give T cell receptor beta chains drawn from one sample of a study of T cells after posttransplantation cyclophosphamide. The repertoire was sequenced with immunoSEQ multiplex PCR; TCRdb's copy has only in-frame clones and lacks some. The sample lists approximately 52,000 clones; about 86% were seen once. Specimen: PBMCs. The receptors come from a man aged 30 to 39 with a blood cancer, CMV-positive, and with a related stem cell donor. The CDR3 runs from the conserved cysteine through the conserved F or W. A D gene is named only where the DNA matches it firmly. Expanded clones are given a class, and other clones once, few, many or no size at all.

clone size | J gene | D gene | V gene | CDR3 DNA | CDR3 protein
- | TRBJ2-2 | - | TRBV11-2 | TGTGCCAGCAGCCCTCATTGGACTTCTCGGAACACCGGGGAGCTGTTTTTT | CASSPHWTSRNTGELFF
once | TRBJ2-7 | TRBD1 | TRBV5-4 | TGTGCCAGCAGCCCTGGTCAGGGGGCGCAATACGAGCAGTACTTC | CASSPGQGAQYEQYF
- | TRBJ2-3 | TRBD2 | TRBV5-1 | TGCGCCAGCAGCTTGGGACTAGCGGGACCAGATACGCAGTATTTT | CASSLGLAGPDTQYF
- | TRBJ2-1 | TRBD2 | TRBV7-7 | TGTGCTAGCAGCAAAAATAGCGGGAGTGGGGATGAGCAGTTCTTC | CASSKNSGSGDEQFF
- | TRBJ2-7 | TRBD2 | TRBV4-2 | TGTGCCAGCAAGCCCGCGAGCACTAGCGGGAGGTACGAGCAGTACTTC | CASKPASTSGRYEQYF
- | TRBJ1-2 | TRBD1 | TRBV7-9 | TGTGCCAGCAGCCCGAACAGGGGCTCCTATGGCTACACCTTC | CASSPNRGSYGYTF
- | TRBJ2-7 | TRBD1 | TRBV5-6 | TGTGCCAGCAGCTTCGTGACAGGGAGCACCTACGAGCAGTACTTC | CASSFVTGSTYEQYF
- | TRBJ2-1 | TRBD2 | TRBV28 | TGTGCCAGCAGCTCGAGCGGGAGGGCTGGGAATGAGCAGTTCTTC | CASSSSGRAGNEQFF
- | TRBJ2-7 | - | TRBV28 | TGTGCCAGCAGTCCCCAGGGCTACTCCTACGAGCAGTACTTC | CASSPQGYSYEQYF
- | TRBJ1-1 | - | TRBV5-8 | TGTGCCAGCGGATCTTTTGGCAGGGCCATACCATCTGAAGCTTTCTTT | CASGSFGRAIPSEAFF
- | TRBJ2-1 | - | TRBV9 | TGTGCCAGCAGCGTAGAGGGGGGGGGAGGATACAATGAGCAGTTCTTC | CASSVEGGGGYNEQFF
- | TRBJ2-1 | - | TRBV5-3 | TGTGCCAGAAGCTTGATCTCGCAGGTTAGGAGGAATGAGCAGTTCTTC | CARSLISQVRRNEQFF
- | TRBJ1-5 | - | TRBV4-3 | TGCGCCAGCAGCCAAGACCACAGAAATCAGCCCCAGCATTTT | CASSQDHRNQPQHF
once | TRBJ1-5 | TRBD1 | TRBV6-5 | TGTGCCAGCAGCCGAGGGACAGGGGGTCGTCAGCCCCAGCATTTT | CASSRGTGGRQPQHF
- | TRBJ2-2 | - | TRBV5-1 | TGCGCCAGCAGCTTGGGCGGCACCGGGGAGCTGTTTTTT | CASSLGGTGELFF
- | TRBJ1-2 | TRBD1 | TRBV18 | TGTGCCAGCTCACTACAGGGGCAGGCGGACTATGGCTACACCTTC | CASSLQGQADYGYTF
- | TRBJ1-5 | - | TRBV4-1 | TGCGCCAGCAGCCAAGAAAAGGGAGATCAGCCCCAGCATTTT | CASSQEKGDQPQHF
- | TRBJ2-1 | TRBD1 | TRBV15 | TGTGCCACCAGCCCAGGGGGAGTTTACAATGAGCAGTTCTTC | CATSPGGVYNEQFF
- | TRBJ2-3 | - | TRBV4-2 | TGTGCCAGCAGTCAAGCGGGAGATACGCAGTATTTT | CASSQAGDTQYF
- | TRBJ2-1 | TRBD2 | TRBV7-6 | TGTGCCAGCACCTCGAGCGGGGGGACCTCCAACAATGAGCAGTTCTTC | CASTSSGGTSNNEQFF
- | TRBJ1-5 | TRBD1 | TRBV29-1 | TGCAGCGTTGGGACAGGGGGTAATTCCCAGCCCCAGCATTTT | CSVGTGGNSQPQHF
- | TRBJ2-5 | TRBD2 | TRBV2 | TGTGCCAGCGGTCCTCGGGGGGGGCAAGAGACCCAGTACTTC | CASGPRGGQETQYF